These 32 T cell receptor beta chains originate from one sample sequenced in a study of T cell repertoires in cytomegalovirus infection. Their antigen targets remain unknown. TCRdb processed the reads anew with MiXCR; each CDR3 protein has one entry. This sample yields roughly 920,000 distinct CDR3 sequences, of which approximately 31% are seen a single time; roughly an eighth belongs to the top ten. Source: cultured CD8+ T cells from PBMCs, taken from culture after CMV antigen stimulation. These receptors all come from a human donor in good health (CMV status not recorded). Some clones in this sample may be carry-over from other donors' samples.

This clonotype was found a few times. The genes are TRBV20-1 and TRBJ1-2; 7 bases agree with TRBD1. In germline, CDR1 is DFQATT, CDR2 SNEGSKA (reference sequence). The CDR3 sequence is 14 residues long. The J segment lost 4 bases and the V segment lost 2 bases, leaving 7 bases of the junction unmatched. As DNA, the CDR3 is TGCAGTGCTAGACCCGGGACAGTCCCCTATGGCTACACCTTC. It codes for CSARPGTVPYGYTF.

This clonotype occurred a few times. The V gene is TRBV2, the J gene TRBJ1-5, with D perhaps matching TRBD1 (5 bases). This CDR3 comprises 13 residues. The V and J ends lost 4 bases and 5 bases respectively, with 9 bases between them. Germline V CDR1 and CDR2: SNHLY, FYNNEI. The CDR3 region is CASSGMGDQPQHF. The CDR3 coding sequence is TGTGCCAGCAGTGGAATGGGGGATCAGCCCCAGCATTTT.

CDR3 in amino acids: CATSRVKGEDEQYF. For the CDR3, the DNA is TGTGCCACCAGCAGAGTTAAGGGAGAGGACGAGCAGTACTTC. This sequence joins TRBV15 and TRBJ2-7, with D maybe TRBD2 (5 bases). Germline loops: CDR1 LNHNV, CDR2 YYDKDF (reference sequence). V shed 1 base and J shed 5 bases, with 12 bases lying between them. CDR3 size: 14 residues.

J is TRBJ2-1 and V is TRBV27; TRBD1 matches at 10 bases. Trimming removed 8 bases from V and 4 bases from J; junction bases left unmatched: 5. CDR1 and CDR2 from the germline V gene are MNHEY and SMNVEV (reference sequence). The CDR3 is 14 amino acids. CDR3 sequence (DNA): TGTGCCAGCGGGGACAGGGGATTTTACAATGAGCAGTTCTTC. Amino acids: CASGDRGFYNEQFF.

The V gene is TRBV9, the J gene TRBJ2-5; perhaps TRBD2 as D (6 bases). V was pared by 3 bases and J by 5 bases, with 11 bases between. Looked up from germline, CDR1 is SGDLS and CDR2 is YYNGEE. This CDR3 contains 13 residues. CDR3 coding DNA: TGTGCCAGCAGCGGGGACTCGGTGGAGACCCAGTACTTC. Protein: CASSGDSVETQYF.

This clonotype occurred a few times. The V gene is TRBV7-6, the J gene TRBJ2-1; tentative D call: TRBD2 (5 bases). The CDR3 is 12 residues long. The V gene's germline CDR1 is SGHVS and CDR2 FNYEAQ. V was shortened by 7 bases and J by 6 bases, with 10 bases between the two germline ends. CDR3 DNA sequence: TGTGCCAGCACCCTCGAGGGCAATGAGCAGTTCTTC. Translated, it gives CASTLEGNEQFF.

This clonotype was detected a few times. The chain has TRBV7-2 and TRBJ1-1, with D hard to call. V was cut by 3 bases and J by 0 bases, with 11 bases left in between. Per the germline V gene, CDR1 is SGHTA and CDR2 is FQGNSA. CDR3 size: 15 residues. In nucleotides, the CDR3 is TGTGCCAGCAGCTTGACTGAAGAAATGAACACTGAAGCTTTCTTT. It translates to CASSLTEEMNTEAFF.

This rearrangement joins TRBV5-1 to TRBJ2-7; 7 bases match TRBD1. This CDR3 spans 13 amino acids. V shed 3 bases and J 2 bases; nucleotides not matched to a gene: 2. The germline CDR1 and CDR2 sequences are SGHRS and YFSETQ. The CDR3 DNA sequence: TGCGCCAGCAGCTACACAGGGGCCTACGAGCAGTACTTC. As protein: CASSYTGAYEQYF.

This clonotype was picked up many times. The chain links TRBV7-9 to TRBJ2-5, with D uncertain. The V gene's germline CDR1 is SEHNR and CDR2 FQNEAQ (reference sequence). V shed 1 base and J shed 2 bases, with 8 bases lying between them. This CDR3 comprises 14 residues. The CDR3 bases are TGTGCCAGCAGCTTAGAAACAGAACAAGAGACCCAGTACTTC. Translated, it gives CASSLETEQETQYF.

This clonotype has ten or more counts. The rearrangement uses TRBV12-3 or TRBV12-4 and TRBJ1-2; weak D call: TRBD1 (5 bases). The CDR3 runs 14 residues. With 6 bases removed from V and 2 bases from J, the gap between germline ends came to 13 bases. In nucleotides, the CDR3 is TGTGCCAGCAGCTCCGACAGCGCCAACTATGGCTACACCTTC. This codes for CASSSDSANYGYTF.

This clonotype was detected many times. The chain combines TRBV12-3 or TRBV12-4 with TRBJ2-5, with D possibly matching TRBD2 (7 bases). V was pared by 3 bases and J by 4 bases, with 12 bases between. The CDR3 runs to 14 residues. In DNA, the CDR3 is TGTGCCAGCAGTTTTGGGGGAGGGGGAGAGACCCAGTACTTC. Its translation is CASSFGGGGETQYF.

The CDR3 sequence is CASRLGTGNYTF. In nucleotides, the CDR3 is TGCGCCAGCAGACTGGGGACAGGCAACTACACCTTC. The rearrangement joins TRBV4-1 to TRBJ1-2, with 8 nucleotides matching TRBD1. Germline V gene data show CDR1 as MGHRA and CDR2 as YSYEKL. The CDR3 totals 12 residues. V dropped 6 bases and J dropped 10; count of bases not matched to a gene: 7.

The V and J genes are TRBV4-2 and TRBJ2-3; 12 nucleotides line up with TRBD2. Trimming at V came to 3 bases and at J to 4 bases, leaving 8 bases not matched to a gene. Germline V lookup: CDR1 LGHNA, CDR2 YNFKEQ. The CDR3 runs 17 residues. The DNA for the CDR3 is TGTGCCAGCAGCCACTCTAGCGGGGGGGTTATTGCAGATACGCAGTATTTT. Amino acid sequence: CASSHSSGGVIADTQYF.

The rearrangement links TRBV7-6 to TRBJ2-1; no clear D. The V gene lost 4 bases and the J gene lost 7 bases, with 26 bases spanning the gap. Germline V gene sequence: CDR1 SGHVS, CDR2 FNYEAQ. The CDR3 runs to 18 residues. CDR3 region: CASSSYPPPTSSYNEQFF. CDR3 coding DNA: TGTGCCAGCAGCTCCTACCCCCCCCCGACAAGTTCGTATAATGAGCAGTTCTTC.

This clonotype was counted at least ten times. This chain connects TRBV6-2 or TRBV6-3 to TRBJ2-1; D remains unclear. Per germline, CDR1 MNHEY and CDR2 SVGEGT. V lost 2 bases and J lost 4, with 6 bases in between. This CDR3 contains 13 residues. The CDR3 protein is CASSYVGYNEQFF. The CDR3 region has the DNA TGTGCCAGCAGTTACGTCGGATACAATGAGCAGTTCTTC.

The gene calls are TRBV25-1 and TRBJ2-6; D is perhaps TRBD2 (6 bases). The germline gives CDR1 MGHDK, CDR2 SYGVNS. The V and J ends lost 6 bases and 0 bases respectively, with 15 bases between them. The CDR3 totals 17 residues. CDR3 sequence: CASSGHGLHSGANVLTF. The CDR3 DNA follows: TGTGCCAGCAGCGGACACGGACTACACTCTGGGGCCAACGTCCTGACTTTC.

This clonotype turned up a few times. The chain links TRBV2 to TRBJ2-7; D assignment may be TRBD1 or TRBD2 (5 bases each). Germline V CDR1 and CDR2: SNHLY, FYNNEI. V lost 4 bases to trimming and J lost 5 bases, with 15 bases between them. The CDR3 has 14 amino acids. CDR3 coding DNA: TGTGCCAGCAGTGGCCGGGACCCAGGTCACGAGCAGTACGTC. Residues: CASSGRDPGHEQYV.

As regards this clonotype: A much larger clone lies one base from this, so it may be a read error. The CDR3 region is CASSKISDSFYGYTF. For the CDR3, the DNA is TGTGCCAGCAGTAAAATCTCCGACTCCTTCTATGGCTACACCTTC. This chain connects TRBV6-1 to TRBJ1-2; D call uncertain. The germline CDR1 and CDR2 sequences are MNHNS and SASEGT. V lost 5 bases and J 4 bases, leaving 17 bases between the germline ends. The CDR3 totals 15 residues.

The table lists this clonotype with a few counts. The chain combines TRBV2 with TRBJ1-5; possible D gene TRBD1, 6 bases. Germline CDR1 and CDR2: SNHLY and FYNNEI. Trimming left V 3 bases short and J 5 bases short, with 11 bases between. The CDR3 extends over 14 amino acids. Here the CDR3 reads CASSDLGADQPQHF. CDR3 in DNA: TGTGCCAGCAGTGATCTGGGGGCCGATCAGCCCCAGCATTTT.

This clonotype was observed at least ten times. The chain joins TRBV7-2 to TRBJ2-3; 14 nucleotides line up with TRBD2. With V trimmed by 5 bases and J by 2 bases, 3 bases remained unmatched. The germline CDR1 and CDR2 sequences are SGHTA and FQGNSA. This CDR3 region has 16 residues. CDR3 coding DNA: TGTGCCAGCAGCGCGACTAGCGGGGGGGCCACAGATACGCAGTATTTT. Its protein product is CASSATSGGATDTQYF.

This chain connects TRBV6-6 to TRBJ2-7, with 7 positions matching TRBD2. Germline V gene sequence: CDR1 MNHNY, CDR2 SVGAGI (reference sequence). The CDR3 totals 14 residues. With 2 bases clipped from V and 4 bases from J, the junction kept 5 bases outside the gene matches. CDR3 coding DNA: TGTGCCAGCAGTTACATCGGGGGAGGGTACGAGCAGTACTTC. Protein: CASSYIGGGYEQYF.

The V gene is TRBV19, the J gene TRBJ2-2; either TRBD1 or TRBD2 may supply D (6 bases each). Trimming removed 5 bases at V and 4 bases at J, with 14 bases between. Germline V gives CDR1 LNHDA, CDR2 SQIVND (reference sequence). The CDR3 is 15 residues long. Here the CDR3 reads CASSPGAAGTGELFF. The CDR3 bases are TGTGCCAGTAGTCCGGGGGCCGCCGGCACCGGGGAGCTGTTTTTT.

The chain is built from TRBV9 and TRBJ2-7; TRBD2 agrees at 15 bases. Trimming cost V 5 bases and J 0 bases; bases outside gene matches: 3. Germline V gives CDR1 SGDLS, CDR2 YYNGEE. CDR3 size: 16 residues. In nucleotides, the CDR3 is TGTGCCAGCAGGGGACTAGCGGGGGGCCGCTCCTACGAGCAGTACGTC. Translating it yields CASRGLAGGRSYEQYV.

The chain has TRBV7-9 and TRBJ2-7; D is perhaps TRBD2 (5 bases). This CDR3 spans 12 amino acids. Trimming shortened V by 7 bases and J by 2 bases, and 9 bases separated the two germline ends. The germline gives CDR1 SEHNR, CDR2 FQNEAQ (reference sequence). Written as DNA, the CDR3 is TGTGCCAGCACGGACTCGACCTACGAGCAGTACTTC. Translation gives CASTDSTYEQYF. The whole variable domain, filled in from reference TRBV7-9 and TRBJ2-7, reads DTGVSQNPRHKITKRGQNVTFRCDPISEHNRLYWYRQTLGQGPEFLTYFQNEAQLEKSRLLSDRFSAERPKGSFSTLEIQRTEQGDSAMYLCASTDSTYEQYFGPGTRLTVT.

V and J are TRBV7-9 and TRBJ2-5; D is unclear. Trimming cost V 1 base and J 2 bases, with 8 bases left between them. The CDR3 runs 14 residues. Germline CDR1 and CDR2: SEHNR and FQNEAQ (reference sequence). The CDR3 loop reads CASSLDFVQETQYF. In DNA, the CDR3 is TGTGCCAGCAGCTTAGACTTTGTACAAGAGACCCAGTACTTC.

The sample holds many counts of this clonotype. J is TRBJ2-2 and V is TRBV7-2; unclear D gene. The V gene lost 0 bases and the J gene lost 1 base, with 3 bases spanning the gap. The CDR3 loop spans 14 amino acids. The germline CDR1 and CDR2 sequences are SGHTA and FQGNSA. CDR3 sequence reads: CASSLAWNTGELFF. The CDR3 DNA reads TGTGCCAGCAGCTTAGCATGGAACACCGGGGAGCTGTTTTTT. Supplemented by reference TRBV7-2 and TRBJ2-2, the full variable domain reads GAGVSQSPSNKVTEKGKDVELRCDPISGHTALYWYRQSLGQGLEFLIYFQGNSAPDKSGLPSDRFSAERTGGSVSTLTIQRTQQEDSAVYLCASSLAWNTGELFFGEGSRLTVL.

V and J are TRBV4-1 and TRBJ2-4, with 12 bases fitting TRBD2. J gave up 1 base and V 5 bases, and 6 bases lay outside the gene matches. The CDR3 sequence is 17 residues long. Germline V gene data show CDR1 as MGHRA and CDR2 as YSYEKL. The CDR3 region has the DNA TGCGCCAGCAGCTTTTCCGGGACTAGCGGGGCCAAAAACATTCAGTACTTC. Encoded protein: CASSFSGTSGAKNIQYF.

The chain combines TRBV7-6 with TRBJ2-5; 7 positions agree with TRBD2. With V trimmed by 6 bases and J by 5 bases, 12 bases remained unmatched. There are 15 residues in the CDR3. Germline assignment: CDR1 SGHVS and CDR2 FNYEAQ. The chain's CDR3 is CASSSSPTAGETQYF. CDR3 bases: TGTGCCAGCAGTTCTAGCCCGACAGCGGGGGAGACCCAGTACTTC.

The V and J genes are TRBV27 and TRBJ2-7, with 9 bases lining up with TRBD1. The CDR3 has 14 amino acids. Germline CDR1 reads MNHEY; CDR2 reads SMNVEV (reference sequence). V shed 8 bases and J 6 bases; nucleotides not matched to a gene: 11. The CDR3 reads CASGRGQGIVEQYF. CDR3 nucleotides: TGTGCCAGCGGGCGGGGACAGGGTATTGTCGAGCAGTACTTC.

This clonotype was observed at least ten times. J is TRBJ2-5 and V is TRBV7-2; 8 bases match TRBD1. V lost 2 bases, J lost 3 bases, and 5 bases stayed unmatched. The CDR3 extends over 15 amino acids. Germline V CDR1 and CDR2: SGHTA, FQGNSA. CDR3: CASSLSTGVEETQYF. CDR3 bases: TGTGCCAGCAGCTTATCGACAGGGGTCGAAGAGACCCAGTACTTC.

This chain uses TRBV15 with TRBJ2-1; 9 bases align to TRBD2. The CDR3 covers 16 residues. Per germline, CDR1 LNHNV and CDR2 YYDKDF (reference sequence). The trim removed 0 bases at V and 7 bases at J, leaving 7 bases unmatched. The CDR3 nucleotides read TGTGCCACCAGCAGAGATGGGCTAGCGGGACAAAATGAGCAGTTCTTC. It yields the protein CATSRDGLAGQNEQFF.

Concerning this clonotype: Germline is not matched at one junction end, which may reflect a read error. This CDR3 is CASSTPTGGFTGELFF. Written as DNA, the CDR3 is TGTGCTAGCAGCACCCCGACAGGGGGCTTCACCGGGGAGCTGTTTTTT. The rearrangement joins TRBV7-7 to TRBJ2-2; 10 bases map to TRBD1. Germline CDR1 and CDR2: SSHAT and FNYEAQ (reference sequence). The CDR3 spans 16 residues.